These 14 T cell receptor beta chains share one sample of origin, sequenced in a study of regulatory T cells in long-lasting Graves disease. HTBI primers from iRepertoire and Arm-PCR of CDR3 regions yielded the TCR beta libraries. TCRdb called the multiplex PCR reads again in MiXCR, with one record for every CDR3 protein. The repertoire includes about 400,000 distinct CDR3 sequences, over 12% of them detected once, and over 7% sits in the top ten. Specified time point: newly diagnosed GD, antithyroid drugs for less than 3 months. Isolated PBMC RNA provided the starting material for the TCR library. These data are also associated with another study on T cells in Graves' hyperthyroidism and ophthalmopathy.

This sample comprised peripheral blood mononuclear cells (PBMCs), obtained at new diagnosis, from a patient treated with antithyroid drugs. All receptors derive from a woman between 40 and 50 years old with Graves disease.

The table lists this clonotype with many counts. The chain carries TRBV27 and TRBJ1-1; D is possibly TRBD1 (6 bases). V lost 4 bases to trimming and J lost 2 bases, with 14 bases between them. Germline-derived CDR1 and CDR2 are MNHEY and SMNVEV (reference sequence). The CDR3 runs 15 residues. The CDR3 loop is CASSSPRTENTEAFF. The DNA of the CDR3 is TGTGCCAGCAGTTCCCCCCGGACAGAAAACACTGAAGCTTTCTTT.

The chain has TRBV30 and TRBJ2-1, with a weak D call TRBD1 (5 bases). Trimming removed 3 bases at V and 2 bases at J, with 14 bases between. This CDR3 has 15 amino acids. Germline V gene lookup returns CDR1 GTSNPN and CDR2 SVGIG (reference sequence). The CDR3 DNA sequence: TGTGCCTGGAGCTCCAGACTGGGGCCCTACAATGAGCAGTTCTTC. Residues: CAWSSRLGPYNEQFF. Supplemented by reference TRBV30 and TRBJ2-1, the full variable domain reads SQTIHQWPATLVQPVGSPLSLECTVEGTSNPNLYWYRQAAGRGLQLLFYSVGIGQISSEVPQNLSASRPQDRQFILSSKKLLLSDSGFYLCAWSSRLGPYNEQFFGPGTRLTVL.

As for this clonotype: This clone may be a read error of a much larger clone one base away. The chain links TRBV9 to TRBJ2-3, with a tentative D call TRBD2 (5 bases). Germline loops: CDR1 SGDLS, CDR2 YYNGEE. The CDR3 runs 18 residues. This CDR3 is CACSVAGGSGLRTDTQYF. The CDR3 DNA reads TGTGCCTGCAGCGTAGCCGGAGGCTCGGGCCTACGCACAGATACGCAGTATTTT. Looking up the rest from reference TRBV9 and TRBJ2-3 gives the full variable domain: DSGVTQTPKHLITATGQRVTLRCSPRSGDLSVYWYQQSLDQGLQFLIQYYNGEERAKGNILERFSAQQFPDLHSELNLSSLELGDSALYFCACSVAGGSGLRTDTQYFGPGTRLTVL.

V is TRBV11-3 and J is TRBJ2-3; 12 bases line up with TRBD2. The CDR3 has 17 residues. Germline V gene sequence: CDR1 SGHNT, CDR2 YENEEA. V lost 4 bases and J lost 2; bases outside the gene matches: 7. CDR3 coding DNA: TGTGCCAGCAGCTCTATCGGACTAGCGGGGAACACAGATACGCAGTATTTT. It translates to CASSSIGLAGNTDTQYF.

This clonotype has a single count. The J gene is TRBJ2-6, the V gene TRBV28, with D uncertain. The CDR3 runs to 15 residues. V gave up 8 bases and J gave up 0 bases, with 11 bases separating them. The V gene's germline CDR1 is MDHEN and CDR2 SYDVKM. The CDR3 DNA is TGTGCCAGCCACACCCCATCCTCTGGGGCCAACGTCCTGACTTTC. Translation gives CASHTPSSGANVLTF. Variable domain in full (rest from reference TRBV28 and TRBJ2-6): DVKVTQSSRYLVKRTGEKVFLECVQDMDHENMFWYRQDPGLGLRLIYFSYDVKMKEKGDIPEGYSVSREKKERFSLILESASTNQTSMYLCASHTPSSGANVLTFGAGSRLTVL.

The rearrangement uses TRBV6-2 or TRBV6-3 and TRBJ2-5; TRBD2 agrees at 7 bases. Trimming took 2 bases from V and 5 from J; bases not matched to a gene: 5. Per the germline V gene, CDR1 is MNHEY and CDR2 is SVGEGT. The CDR3 loop spans 14 amino acids. In DNA, the CDR3 is TGTGCCAGCAGTTACGGCGGGAGTGGGGAGACCCAGTACTTC. Translation gives CASSYGGSGETQYF.

This clonotype was seen repeatedly, ten times or more. The chain links TRBV12-5 to TRBJ2-7; 10 bases match TRBD2. Germline CDR1 is LGHNT and CDR2 is FRNRAP. The J segment lost 1 base and the V segment lost 2 bases, leaving 8 bases of the junction unmatched. The CDR3 loop spans 17 amino acids. The CDR3 is CASGLPRASGSSYEQYF. The DNA for the CDR3 is TGTGCTAGTGGTTTGCCTCGGGCTAGCGGGAGTTCCTACGAGCAGTACTTC.

The chain joins TRBV20-1 to TRBJ2-3; D not certain. CDR1 is DFQATT and CDR2 is SNEGSKA in the germline V gene (reference sequence). The CDR3 loop spans 10 amino acids. The germline V and J ends were trimmed by 5 bases and 4 bases, with 4 bases remaining between them. The CDR3 spells CSARSDTQYF. CDR3 sequence (DNA): TGCAGTGCTCGGTCAGATACGCAGTATTTT.

This clonotype was picked up a small number of times. The chain joins TRBV6-1 to TRBJ2-7, with 11 bases matching TRBD2. The CDR3 sequence is 16 residues long. Germline V gene sequence: CDR1 MNHNS, CDR2 SASEGT. After removal of 6 bases from V and 0 bases from J, the junction contained 7 bases not matched to a gene. CDR3 amino acids: CASSQTSGSPSYEQYF. Here the CDR3 DNA reads TGTGCCAGCAGCCAAACTAGCGGGAGCCCCTCCTACGAGCAGTACTTC.

This clonotype came up many times. The J gene is TRBJ2-2, the V gene TRBV2; D is ambiguous. Germline V lookup: CDR1 SNHLY, CDR2 FYNNEI. There are 15 residues in the CDR3. V lost 7 bases and J 0 bases, leaving 12 bases between the germline ends. The CDR3 protein is CASKPPRTNTGELFF. The CDR3, as DNA: TGTGCCAGCAAACCCCCAAGGACGAACACCGGGGAGCTGTTTTTT.

The CDR3 reads CASSVDGTGIYEQYF. The CDR3 coding sequence is TGTGCCAGCAGCGTAGACGGGACAGGGATCTACGAGCAGTACTTC. The gene calls are TRBV9 and TRBJ2-7, with TRBD1 identical over 9 bases. Trimming took 0 bases from V and 3 from J; bases not matched to a gene: 4. This CDR3 is 15 amino acids long. The germline V gene has CDR1 SGDLS and CDR2 YYNGEE.

Many counts were recorded for this clonotype. The chain couples TRBV7-9 to TRBJ2-1; TRBD2 aligns across 13 bases. After removal of 5 bases from V and 10 bases from J, the junction contained 5 bases not matched to a gene. This CDR3 has 14 amino acids. CDR1 and CDR2 (germline): SEHNR, FQNEAQ (reference sequence). CDR3 sequence (DNA): TGTGCCAGCAGCGGACTAGCGGGAGCGGGGGAGCAGTTCTTC. Translation: CASSGLAGAGEQFF. The full variable domain, rest sourced from reference TRBV7-9 and TRBJ2-1, is DTGVSQNPRHKITKRGQNVTFRCDPISEHNRLYWYRQTLGQGPEFLTYFQNEAQLEKSRLLSDRFSAERPKGSFSTLEIQRTEQGDSAMYLCASSGLAGAGEQFFGPGTRLTVL.

This clonotype has ten or more counts. The chain links TRBV15 to TRBJ1-4; 9 bases line up with TRBD1. The CDR3 loop spans 15 amino acids. Germline V gene sequence: CDR1 LNHNV, CDR2 YYDKDF (reference sequence). With 2 bases clipped from V and 6 bases from J, the junction kept 4 bases outside the gene matches. CDR3 region: CATSRKTGGHEKLFF. The CDR3, as DNA: TGTGCCACCAGCAGAAAGACAGGGGGACATGAAAAACTGTTTTTT. Full variable domain (remainder filled in from reference TRBV15 and TRBJ1-4): DAMVIQNPRYQVTQFGKPVTLSCSQTLNHNVMYWYQQKSSQAPKLLFHYYDKDFNNEADTPDNFQSRRPNTSFCFLDIRSPGLGDTAMYLCATSRKTGGHEKLFFGSGTQLSVL.

This clonotype was observed at least ten times. The J gene is TRBJ2-7, the V gene TRBV15, with 7 positions matching TRBD1. Trimming removed 2 bases from V and 5 bases from J; junction bases left unmatched: 9. The CDR3 is 15 amino acids. Germline assignment: CDR1 LNHNV and CDR2 YYDKDF (reference sequence). This CDR3 is CATSRRTGTVDEQYF. The CDR3 DNA sequence: TGTGCCACCAGCAGAAGGACCGGGACAGTAGACGAGCAGTACTTC.